These 15 T cell receptor beta chains came from one sample sequenced in a study of CD8 T cells in Susac syndrome. Random hexamers were used to reverse transcribe roughly 0.5 to 1 ug of RNA. Using its own MiXCR run on the immunoSEQ multiplex PCR reads, TCRdb lists one record per CDR3 protein. Of approximately 200,000 distinct CDR3 sequences listed, approximately 96% were seen once; the top ten hold around 0.093%. The sequenced sample consisted of CD4+ T cells from PBMCs. The receptors derive from a human donor with multiple sclerosis.

This chain uses TRBV28 with TRBJ2-2; the D call may be TRBD1 or TRBD2 (5 bases each). Looked up from germline, CDR1 is MDHEN and CDR2 is SYDVKM. The CDR3 contains 13 residues. The V end was cut by 7 bases, the J end by 5 bases, with 11 bases between. The CDR3 sequence: CASMPGPTGELFF. As DNA, the CDR3 is TGTGCCAGCATGCCGGGGCCGACCGGGGAGCTGTTTTTT.

The chain has TRBV29-1 and TRBJ2-1, with no clear D. Germline lookup yields CDR1 SQVTM and CDR2 ANQGSEA. The CDR3 consists of 15 residues. Trimming cost V 5 bases and J 4 bases, with 18 bases left between them. The CDR3 nucleotides are TGCAGCGTTTCCTTCCTCCAAGTACCATACAATGAGCAGTTCTTC. Its translation is CSVSFLQVPYNEQFF.

The V gene is TRBV6-6, the J gene TRBJ1-5; D is unclear. Germline-derived CDR1 and CDR2 are MNHNY and SVGAGI (reference sequence). This CDR3 has 15 amino acids. V shed 7 bases and J shed 4 bases, with 17 bases lying between them. Written as DNA, the CDR3 is TGTGCCAGCATGGGCGAGATTATGGGTAATCAGCCCCAGCATTTT. Its translation: CASMGEIMGNQPQHF.

This clonotype has a single count. V usage is TRBV3-1 and J usage is TRBJ2-1; 9 bases align to TRBD2. Germline values: CDR1 LGHDT, CDR2 YNNKEL (reference sequence). This CDR3 comprises 14 residues. Germline trimming cut 4 bases from V and 6 bases from J; bases unmatched to any gene: 4. CDR3 DNA sequence: TGTGCCAGCAGCCCCCCGGGACTAGCCAATGAGCAGTTCTTC. Translation: CASSPPGLANEQFF.

The rearrangement links TRBV1 to TRBJ2-5; the table gives TRBD1 as D, unverified against the DNA. TRBV1 is described as a pseudogene. The CDR3 runs 13 residues. The CDR3 sequence is CTSSQQTVETQYF. The CDR3 nucleotides read TGCACCAGCAGCCAACAGACAGTAGAGACCCAGTACTTC.

The rearrangement uses TRBV18 and TRBJ2-3; 8 bases map to TRBD2. This CDR3 is 17 amino acids long. The germline V gene encodes CDR1 KGHSH and CDR2 LQKENI. With V trimmed by 0 bases and J by 0 bases, 5 bases remained unmatched. The CDR3: CASSPPILAESTDTQYF. CDR3 nucleotides: TGTGCCAGCTCACCACCCATACTAGCGGAGAGCACAGATACGCAGTATTTT.

This chain joins TRBV5-1 and TRBJ2-3; the D is unclear. The CDR3 sequence is 14 residues long. Per germline, CDR1 SGHRS and CDR2 YFSETQ. Trimming stripped 2 bases from V and 6 bases from J, with 13 bases between. The CDR3 DNA follows: TGCGCCAGCAGCTTTTTGTCCGTCGGGGATACGCAGTATTTT. Translating it yields CASSFLSVGDTQYF.

This chain uses TRBV29-1 with TRBJ2-2; D call uncertain. The germline CDR1 and CDR2 sequences are SQVTM and ANQGSEA. V was shortened by 7 bases and J by 5 bases, with 8 bases between the two germline ends. CDR3 length: 11 residues. The CDR3 DNA is TGCAGCGCCGGGTGGACCGGGGAGCTGTTTTTT. This encodes CSAGWTGELFF.

The chain recombines TRBV6-5 with TRBJ1-2, with D maybe TRBD1 (5 bases). CDR1 is MNHEY and CDR2 is SVGAGI in the germline V gene. Trimming left V 4 bases short and J 4 bases short, with 19 bases between. There are 16 residues in the CDR3. The CDR3 here is CASSSPWGDAGYGYTF. As DNA, the CDR3 is TGTGCCAGCAGTTCCCCGTGGGGGGATGCGGGCTATGGCTACACCTTC.

The rearrangement joins TRBV4-3 to TRBJ2-5; perhaps D is TRBD1 or TRBD2 (6 bases each). Germline lookup yields CDR1 LGHNA and CDR2 YSLEER. Trimming took off 2 bases at V and 3 bases at J, with 10 bases between the two ends. This CDR3 has 14 amino acids. CDR3 nucleotides: TGCGCCAGCAGCCAATGGGGGGCCGAAGAGACCCAGTACTTC. It is translated as CASSQWGAEETQYF.

This chain connects TRBV30 to TRBJ2-2; D gene unclear. This CDR3 comprises 14 residues. Germline CDR1 is GTSNPN and CDR2 is SVGIG (reference sequence). V was clipped by 8 bases and J by 2 bases, with 15 bases between them. Here the CDR3 reads CALEYIHNTGELFF. The DNA of the CDR3 is TGTGCCCTGGAGTACATCCACAACACCGGGGAGCTGTTTTTT. The variable domain in full, completed from reference TRBV30 and TRBJ2-2, reads SQTIHQWPATLVQPVGSPLSLECTVEGTSNPNLYWYRQAAGRGLQLLFYSVGIGQISSEVPQNLSASRPQDRQFILSSKKLLLSDSGFYLCALEYIHNTGELFFGEGSRLTVL.

The rearrangement links TRBV20-1 to TRBJ1-2; a possible D gene is TRBD1 (5 bases). This CDR3 region has 13 residues. Germline V lookup: CDR1 DFQATT, CDR2 SNEGSKA (reference sequence). V lost 6 bases and J lost 8, with 19 bases in between. CDR3 loop: CSAYRSTVLGYTF. The CDR3 DNA reads TGCAGTGCGTACAGGTCTACTGTCTTGGGCTACACCTTC.

The chain recombines TRBV6-5 with TRBJ2-1; D could derive from TRBD1 or TRBD2 (5 bases each). This CDR3 region has 15 residues. Trimming stripped 0 bases from V and 8 bases from J, with 14 bases between. CDR1 and CDR2 from the germline V gene are MNHEY and SVGAGI. The CDR3 DNA sequence: TGTGCCAGCAGTTACTCGGGGCGGAGGTTAGATGAGCAGTTCTTC. Translation: CASSYSGRRLDEQFF.

V is TRBV2 and J is TRBJ1-6; 7 bases agree with TRBD1. CDR1 is SNHLY and CDR2 is FYNNEI in the germline V gene. V lost 7 bases and J lost 0; bases outside the gene matches: 6. This CDR3 is built from 16 residues. CDR3 sequence (DNA): TGTGCCAGCACCCGGGACAGTAGCTCCTATAATTCACCCCTCCACTTT. Its translation: CASTRDSSSYNSPLHF.

V gene TRBV4-1 combines with J gene TRBJ1-1; D gene ambiguous. Germline V gene sequence: CDR1 MGHRA, CDR2 YSYEKL. Trimming cost V 4 bases and J 1 base, with 7 bases left between them. The CDR3 extends over 13 amino acids. The CDR3: CASSPPKNTEAFF. CDR3 DNA: TGCGCCAGCAGCCCTCCGAAGAACACTGAAGCTTTCTTT.